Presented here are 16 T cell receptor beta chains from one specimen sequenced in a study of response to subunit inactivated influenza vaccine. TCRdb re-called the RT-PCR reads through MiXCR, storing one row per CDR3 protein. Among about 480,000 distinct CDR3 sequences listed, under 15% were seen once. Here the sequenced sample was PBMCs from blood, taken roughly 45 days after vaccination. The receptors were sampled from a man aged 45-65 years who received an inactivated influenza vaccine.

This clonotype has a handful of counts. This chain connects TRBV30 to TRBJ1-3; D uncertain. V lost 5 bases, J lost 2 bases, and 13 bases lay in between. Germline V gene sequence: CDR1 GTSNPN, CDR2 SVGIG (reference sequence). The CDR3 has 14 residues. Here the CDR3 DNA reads TGTGCCTGGGACACTTGGAACCCTGGAAACACCATATATTTT. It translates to CAWDTWNPGNTIYF.

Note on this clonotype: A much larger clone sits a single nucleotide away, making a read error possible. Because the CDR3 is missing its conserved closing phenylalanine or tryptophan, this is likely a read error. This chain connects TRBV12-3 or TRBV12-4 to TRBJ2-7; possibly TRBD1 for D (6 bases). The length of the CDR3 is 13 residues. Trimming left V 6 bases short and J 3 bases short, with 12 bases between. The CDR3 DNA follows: TGTGCCAGCAGCCCCCCACAGGGCTACGAGCAGTACCTC. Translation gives CASSPPQGYEQYL.

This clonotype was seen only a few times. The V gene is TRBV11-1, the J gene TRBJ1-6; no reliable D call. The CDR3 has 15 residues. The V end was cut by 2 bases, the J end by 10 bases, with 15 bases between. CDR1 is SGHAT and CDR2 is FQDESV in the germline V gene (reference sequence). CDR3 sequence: CASSLYGRGMSPLHF. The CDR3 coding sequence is TGTGCCAGCAGCTTATATGGCAGAGGCATGTCACCCCTCCACTTT.

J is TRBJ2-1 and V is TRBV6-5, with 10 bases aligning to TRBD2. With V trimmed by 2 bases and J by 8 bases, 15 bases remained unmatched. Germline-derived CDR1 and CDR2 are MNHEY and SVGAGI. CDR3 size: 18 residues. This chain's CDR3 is CASSYGQKIAGGADEQFF. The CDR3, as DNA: TGTGCCAGCAGTTACGGACAGAAGATAGCGGGAGGCGCGGATGAGCAGTTCTTC.

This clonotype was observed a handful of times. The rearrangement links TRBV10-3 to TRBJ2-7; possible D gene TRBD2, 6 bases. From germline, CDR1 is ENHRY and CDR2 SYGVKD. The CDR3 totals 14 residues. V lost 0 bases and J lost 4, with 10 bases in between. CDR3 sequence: CAISESGLSYEQYF. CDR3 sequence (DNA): TGTGCCATCAGTGAGTCTGGACTATCTTACGAGCAGTACTTC.

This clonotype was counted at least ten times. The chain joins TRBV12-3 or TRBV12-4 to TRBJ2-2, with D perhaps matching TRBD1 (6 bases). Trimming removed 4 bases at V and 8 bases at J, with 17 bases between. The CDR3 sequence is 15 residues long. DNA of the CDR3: TGTGCCAGCAGTTCAGGAAACAGGGTAGGAGGGGAGCTGTTTTTT. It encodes CASSSGNRVGGELFF.

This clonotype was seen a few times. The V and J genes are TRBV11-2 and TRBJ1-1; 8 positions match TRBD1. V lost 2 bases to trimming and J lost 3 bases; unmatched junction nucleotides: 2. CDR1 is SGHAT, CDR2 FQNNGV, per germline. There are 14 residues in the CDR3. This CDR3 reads CASSLTTGDTEAFF. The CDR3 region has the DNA TGTGCCAGCAGCTTAACGACAGGGGACACTGAAGCTTTCTTT.

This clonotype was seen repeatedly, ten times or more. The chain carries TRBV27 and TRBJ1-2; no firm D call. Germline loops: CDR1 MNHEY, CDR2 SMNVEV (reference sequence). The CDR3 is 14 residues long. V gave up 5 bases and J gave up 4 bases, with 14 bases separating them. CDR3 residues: CASSPAKGVYGYTF. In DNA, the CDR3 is TGTGCCAGCAGTCCTGCCAAGGGCGTCTATGGCTACACCTTC.

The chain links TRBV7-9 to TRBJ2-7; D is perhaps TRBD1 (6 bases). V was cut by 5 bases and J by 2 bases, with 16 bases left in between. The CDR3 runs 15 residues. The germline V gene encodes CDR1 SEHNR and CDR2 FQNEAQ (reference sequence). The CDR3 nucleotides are TGTGCCAGCAGCCCCCAGACAGGTGCGACCTACGAGCAGTACTTC. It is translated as CASSPQTGATYEQYF. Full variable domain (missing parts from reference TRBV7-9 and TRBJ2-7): DTGVSQNPRHKITKRGQNVTFRCDPISEHNRLYWYRQTLGQGPEFLTYFQNEAQLEKSRLLSDRFSAERPKGSFSTLEIQRTEQGDSAMYLCASSPQTGATYEQYFGPGTRLTVT.

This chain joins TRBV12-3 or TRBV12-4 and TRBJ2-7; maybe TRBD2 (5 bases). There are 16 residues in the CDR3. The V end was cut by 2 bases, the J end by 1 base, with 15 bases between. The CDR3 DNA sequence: TGTGCCAGCAGTTTATCCGGCGGAGGAAGATCCTACGAGCAGTACTTC. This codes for CASSLSGGGRSYEQYF.

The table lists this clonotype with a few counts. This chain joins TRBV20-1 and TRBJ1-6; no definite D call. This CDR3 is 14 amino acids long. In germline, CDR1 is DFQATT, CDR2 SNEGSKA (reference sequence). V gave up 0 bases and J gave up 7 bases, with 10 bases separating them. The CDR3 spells CSARELGRNSPLHF. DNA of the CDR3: TGCAGTGCTAGAGAGCTCGGCAGAAATTCACCCCTCCACTTT.

This CDR3 is CASSYPGEAFF. The CDR3 nucleotides read TGTGCCAGCAGTTACCCAGGTGAAGCTTTCTTT. The chain uses TRBV6-2 or TRBV6-3 and TRBJ1-1; D is unclear. Germline V gives CDR1 MNHEY, CDR2 SVGEGT. Trimming shortened V by 2 bases and J by 7 bases, and 5 bases separated the two germline ends. The CDR3 totals 11 residues.

The CDR3 DNA is TGCGCCAGCAGCCAAGAGGAGGACATATTTTCACCCCTCCACTTT. This translates into CASSQEEDIFSPLHF. The rearrangement uses TRBV4-3 and TRBJ1-6; a weak D match, TRBD1 (5 bases). Germline CDR1 is LGHNA and CDR2 is YSLEER. The germline V and J ends were trimmed by 0 bases and 9 bases, with 12 bases remaining between them. The CDR3 is 15 residues long.

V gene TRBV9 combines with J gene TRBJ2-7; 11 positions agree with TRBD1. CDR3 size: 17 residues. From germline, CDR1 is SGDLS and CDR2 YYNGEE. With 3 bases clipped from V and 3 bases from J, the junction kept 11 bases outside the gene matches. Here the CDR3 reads CASSAHSPGQGVYEQYF. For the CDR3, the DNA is TGTGCCAGCAGCGCCCATTCCCCGGGACAGGGGGTCTACGAGCAGTACTTC.

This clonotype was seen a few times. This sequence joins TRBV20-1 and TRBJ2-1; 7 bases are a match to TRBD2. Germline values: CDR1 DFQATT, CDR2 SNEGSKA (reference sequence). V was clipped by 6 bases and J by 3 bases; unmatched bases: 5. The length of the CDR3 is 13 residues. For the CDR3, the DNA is TGCAGTGCCAAAGCGGGGCTCTACAATGAGCAGTTCTTC. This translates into CSAKAGLYNEQFF.

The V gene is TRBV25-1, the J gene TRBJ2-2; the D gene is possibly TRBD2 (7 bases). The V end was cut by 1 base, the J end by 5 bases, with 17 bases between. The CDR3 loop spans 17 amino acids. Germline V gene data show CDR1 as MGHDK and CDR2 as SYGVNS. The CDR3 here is CASSESVGLGGTGELFF. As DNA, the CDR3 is TGTGCCAGCAGTGAATCGGTTGGACTAGGGGGGACCGGGGAGCTGTTTTTT.